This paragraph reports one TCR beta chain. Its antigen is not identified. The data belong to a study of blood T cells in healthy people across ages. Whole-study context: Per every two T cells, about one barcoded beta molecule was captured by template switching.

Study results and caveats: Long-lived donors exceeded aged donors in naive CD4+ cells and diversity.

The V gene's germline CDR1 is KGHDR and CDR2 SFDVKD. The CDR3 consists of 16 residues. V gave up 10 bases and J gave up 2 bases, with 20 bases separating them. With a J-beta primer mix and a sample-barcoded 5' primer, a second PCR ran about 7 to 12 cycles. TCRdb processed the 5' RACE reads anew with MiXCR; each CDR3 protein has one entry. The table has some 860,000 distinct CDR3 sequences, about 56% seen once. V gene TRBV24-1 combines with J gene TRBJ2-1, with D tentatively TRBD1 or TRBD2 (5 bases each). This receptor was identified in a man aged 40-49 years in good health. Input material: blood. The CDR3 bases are TGTGCCACAGCTGGGACGGTTGAATACACCTACAATGAGCAGTTCTTC. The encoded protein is CATAGTVEYTYNEQFF.